Listed below are T cell receptor beta chains from one sample, sequenced in a study of CXCR3-negative and CXCR3-positive naive CD8 T cells. TCRdb re-called the 5' RACE reads and shows each CDR3 protein once, DNA omitted. The repertoire table contains some 120,000 distinct CDR3 sequences. Specimen: naive CXCR3+ CD8+ T cells from blood. Every receptor here comes from a human donor in good health. Some clones in this sample may be carry-over from other donors' samples. CDR3s include the opening cysteine and the closing phenylalanine or tryptophan.

>TRBJ2-7|TRBV18
CASSPGQGGSYEQYF
>TRBJ2-7|TRBV4-3
CASSQAGQGAGEQYF
>TRBJ1-2|TRBV2
CASKEGANYGYTF
>TRBJ2-1|TRBV6-2/TRBV6-3
CASTVSGGLALNEQFF
>TRBJ2-7|TRBV10-3
CAISEIQGTYEQYF
>TRBJ1-2|TRBV4-1
CASSPDYRQDGFYGYTF
>TRBJ2-5|TRBV6-2/TRBV6-3
CASSYGTGEFETQYF
>TRBJ2-7|TRBV2
CATQGESSYEQYF
>TRBJ2-2|TRBV21-1
CASSKRRTGELFF
>TRBJ1-3|TRBV29-1
CSVEVWSSGNTIYF
>TRBJ2-2|TRBV4-1
CASSQEWTGELFF
>TRBJ2-1|TRBV19
CASSIGLNSYNEQFF
>TRBJ2-7|TRBV7-2
CASSSPALAGGTYEQYF
>TRBJ2-7|TRBV5-1
CASSLMVRGLYEQYF
>TRBJ1-2|TRBV29-1
CSVFVPGQGEAGYTF
>TRBJ1-2|TRBV9
CASSEDRGDYGYTF
>TRBJ2-7|TRBV7-9
CASSTVVASGGVPAHEQYF
>TRBJ1-4|TRBV27
CASGLREGLDEKLFF
>TRBJ2-7|TRBV7-8
CASSFRTAFEQYF
>TRBJ1-4|TRBV12-3/TRBV12-4
CASRPPDVYEKLFF
>TRBJ2-5|TRBV7-3
CAGRGGLWYQETQYF
>TRBJ2-2|TRBV4-1
CASSQEPFQNTGELFF
>TRBJ2-1|TRBV29-1
CSVPRLAANEPFF
>TRBJ2-7|TRBV29-1
CSVEGETYEQYF
>TRBJ2-7|TRBV7-3
CASSPAGDGYEQYF
>TRBJ2-5|TRBV29-1
CSVLPGTGGRDGEAQYF
>TRBJ2-7|TRBV27
CASSWGEGSYEQYF
>TRBJ2-3|TRBV30
CAWSRLTGSNTDTQYF
>TRBJ1-4|TRBV4-3
CASSQDLSRELFF
>TRBJ2-5|TRBV28
CASSSQNTWAQYF
>TRBJ1-1|TRBV5-1
CASSFLQQGGNTEAFF
>TRBJ1-5|TRBV2
CASSGTGITYSNQPQHF
>TRBJ2-7|TRBV12-3/TRBV12-4
CASSPVNRDRAYEQYF
>TRBJ2-7|TRBV9
CASSASGLTYEQYF
>TRBJ2-1|TRBV7-6
CASSLAYRGRRWEQFF
>TRBJ1-5|TRBV19
CASSTGTDNQPQHF
>TRBJ2-1|TRBV12-3/TRBV12-4
CASTSIGLASYNEQFF
>TRBJ1-2|TRBV27
CASSWQGGYIDGYTF
>TRBJ1-2|TRBV7-9
CASSLGTQQGWNGYTF
>TRBJ1-2|TRBV7-2
CASSFWEFRGQGRRYYGYTF
>TRBJ2-3|TRBV28
CASSSGLVGGPGVTQYF
>TRBJ2-5|TRBV12-3/TRBV12-4
CASRPQGAEETQYF
>TRBJ2-7|TRBV5-1
CASSLGTSGSYEQYF
>TRBJ1-1|TRBV5-6
CASRRGYTEAFF
>TRBJ1-2|TRBV28
CASSFDRAHGYTF
>TRBJ1-2|TRBV7-2
CASRPTGSYGYTF
>TRBJ2-3|TRBV4-3
CASSQVLAELTDTQYF
>TRBJ2-1|TRBV9
CASSVEGGTIDEQFF
>TRBJ1-1|TRBV19
CATFSGEASEAFF
>TRBJ2-7|TRBV7-6
CASSPMDRGHEQYF
>TRBJ1-1|TRBV29-1
CSVVYTGVPLGTEAFF
>TRBJ2-2|TRBV29-1
CSVEPENTGELFF
>TRBJ1-1|TRBV7-8
CASSPDIVGVNTEAFF
>TRBJ1-1|TRBV7-9
CASSRRGTTEAFF
>TRBJ2-7|TRBV5-6
CASSWGRVEQYF
>TRBJ2-7|TRBV7-8
CASSPSDSYEQYF
>TRBJ2-1|TRBV5-6
CASSLAAGGLFWEQFF
>TRBJ1-1|TRBV9
CASSRQASTEAFF
>TRBJ1-2|TRBV7-6
CASSPPGAYGYTF
>TRBJ2-1|TRBV27
CASSSNYQEQFF